The 14 T cell receptor beta chains reported below all come from one sample, sequenced in a study of blood T cell repertoires in COVID-19. Repertoires were generated with immunoSEQ multiplex PCR, while TCRdb's copy carries only in-frame clones and drops some. The data hold about 230,000 clones, with 80% to 90% observed a single time. Input material: peripheral blood. These receptors were taken from a man aged 35 to 55 who had recovered from COVID-19.

This clone was recorded at least ten times. The J gene is TRBJ2-7, the V gene TRBV28, with a weak D call TRBD1 (6 bases). V gave up 7 bases and J gave up 9 bases, with 16 bases separating them. From germline, CDR1 is MDHEN and CDR2 SYDVKM. CDR3 length equals 12 residues. In DNA, the CDR3 is TGTGCCAGCACAGGGGCACCCCGTGGGCAGTACTTC. The encoded protein is CASTGAPRGQYF.

The sample holds one count of this clone. The chain couples TRBV15 to TRBJ2-1; 10 nucleotides agree with TRBD2. CDR1 is LNHNV, CDR2 YYDKDF, per germline (reference sequence). The CDR3 has 17 residues. J was trimmed by 6 bases and V by 0 bases; bases with no gene match: 8. This CDR3 is CATSRDYGVAGGNEQFF. In DNA, the CDR3 is TGTGCCACCAGCAGAGATTATGGGGTAGCGGGAGGCAATGAGCAGTTCTTC.

V usage is TRBV6-6 and J usage is TRBJ1-2, with 9 bases fitting TRBD1. Germline loops: CDR1 MNHNY, CDR2 SVGAGI (reference sequence). Trimming removed 3 bases from V and 7 bases from J; junction bases left unmatched: 12. The CDR3 has 16 residues. In nucleotides, the CDR3 is TGTGCCAGCAGTTATCCCGGGGACAGGGCATCCTCTGGCTACACCTTC. Encoded protein: CASSYPGDRASSGYTF.

The chain employs TRBV3-1 (or the pseudogene TRBV3-2) and TRBJ2-7; 7 nucleotides align to TRBD2. The CDR3 runs 14 residues. V trimming: 6 bases; J trimming: 5 bases; junction bases outside the gene matches: 10. Germline loops: CDR1 LGHDT, CDR2 YNNKEL (reference sequence). CDR3 DNA: TGTGCCAGCAGTCGAAGCGGGGTGCCCGACGAGCAGTACTTC. Translated, it gives CASSRSGVPDEQYF.

This clone was detected once. The rearrangement joins TRBV2 to TRBJ2-4; the match to TRBD1 covers 8 bases. J gave up 0 bases and V 6 bases, and 10 bases lay outside the gene matches. The CDR3 is 17 residues long. CDR1 is SNHLY, CDR2 FYNNEI, per germline. CDR3 coding DNA: TGTGCCAGCAGGGATGATCAGGGGGCGGGAGCCAAAAACATTCAGTACTTC. Translating gives CASRDDQGAGAKNIQYF. The full variable domain, its missing parts supplied by reference TRBV2 and TRBJ2-4, is EPEVTQTPSHQVTQMGQEVILRCVPISNHLYFYWYRQILGQKVEFLVSFYNNEISEKSEIFDDQFSVERPDGSNFTLKIRSTKLEDSAMYFCASRDDQGAGAKNIQYFGAGTRLSVL.

The genes are TRBV29-1 and TRBJ2-6, with a tentative D call TRBD1 (6 bases). V was shortened by 6 bases and J by 0 bases, with 12 bases between the two germline ends. This CDR3 comprises 15 residues. The germline V gene has CDR1 SQVTM and CDR2 ANQGSEA. This chain's CDR3 is CSVQDRSSGANVLTF. The CDR3, as DNA: TGCAGCGTCCAAGACAGGAGCTCTGGGGCCAACGTCCTGACTTTC.

This clone is a singleton in its sample. V is TRBV18 and J is TRBJ2-7, with 7 bases fitting TRBD2. Germline CDR1 and CDR2: KGHSH and LQKENI. V lost 5 bases to trimming and J lost 3 bases; unmatched junction nucleotides: 7. The CDR3 has 14 amino acids. DNA for the CDR3: TGTGCCAGCTCAAGACTAGCTTCTCTCTACGAGCAGTACTTC. This translates into CASSRLASLYEQYF.

This clone has only one observation. The rearrangement uses TRBV21-1 and TRBJ1-6; the D call in the table, TRBD1, was not verified against the DNA. TRBV21-1 is reported as a pseudogene. The CDR3 has 16 residues. The CDR3 DNA sequence: TGTGCCAGCAGCAAAGTCCCAGGGCCATATAATTCACCCCTCCACTTT. It codes for CASSKVPGPYNSPLHF.

This clone appeared once. The CDR3 spells CASSTWTSGISTDTQYF. CDR3 nucleotides: TGTGCCAGTAGTACCTGGACTAGCGGGATAAGCACAGATACGCAGTATTTT. This chain links TRBV19 with TRBJ2-3; TRBD2 agrees at 12 bases. The CDR3 is 17 amino acids. V shed 4 bases and J 0 bases; nucleotides not matched to a gene: 5. Germline V lookup: CDR1 LNHDA, CDR2 SQIVND (reference sequence).

This sequence joins TRBV7-8 and TRBJ2-1; D is possibly TRBD2 (6 bases). CDR3 length equals 14 residues. Germline V CDR1 and CDR2: SGHVS, FQNEAQ. V lost 2 bases to trimming and J lost 6 bases, with 11 bases between them. The CDR3 nucleotides read TGTGCCAGCAGCTTATTCCTAGCGAGCAATGAGCAGTTCTTC. It is translated as CASSLFLASNEQFF.

This clone turned up a few times. This chain joins TRBV5-5 and TRBJ1-1; TRBD1 might be the D (5 bases). The CDR3 runs 14 residues. In germline, CDR1 is SGHKS, CDR2 YYEKEE (reference sequence). V lost 2 bases and J lost 4, with 12 bases in between. The CDR3 nucleotides read TGTGCCAGCAGCTTCTGGGGGGGATCCACTGAAGCTTTCTTT. This codes for CASSFWGGSTEAFF.

The table lists this clone with a few counts. The chain has TRBV5-5 and TRBJ1-3; tentatively, D is TRBD1 (5 bases). CDR3 length equals 17 residues. Between the trimmed V and J ends, which lost 6 bases and 0 bases, there was a span of 19 bases. CDR1 and CDR2 (germline): SGHKS, YYEKEE (reference sequence). The CDR3 nucleotides are TGTGCCAGCAACCCTCAGGGCGGGACTTTCTCTGGAAACACCATATATTTT. Translated, it gives CASNPQGGTFSGNTIYF.

This sequence joins TRBV4-3 and TRBJ1-1; D may be TRBD1 (6 bases). This CDR3 is built from 14 residues. Between the trimmed V and J ends, which lost 0 bases and 6 bases, there was a span of 11 bases. CDR1 and CDR2 (germline): LGHNA, YSLEER. This CDR3 is CASSQDRGGPEAFF. In DNA, the CDR3 is TGCGCCAGCAGCCAAGACCGGGGGGGCCCTGAAGCTTTCTTT.

This rearrangement joins TRBV18 to TRBJ2-7; 7 positions agree with TRBD2. From germline, CDR1 is KGHSH and CDR2 LQKENI. The CDR3 extends over 16 amino acids. The V gene end was trimmed by 6 bases and the J gene end by 7 bases; junction bases not matched to a gene: 18. The CDR3 here is CASSLLAATQKGEQYF. The DNA for the CDR3 is TGTGCCAGCTCGCTTCTAGCGGCAACTCAAAAGGGGGAGCAGTACTTC.